The next 30 T cell receptor beta chains were all read from a single sample in a study of blood T cell repertoires in COVID-19. Assay: immunoSEQ multiplex PCR; the TCRdb copy retains only in-frame clones and omits some. The table has roughly 150,000 clones, approximately 82% seen once. Specimen: peripheral blood. The receptor set was obtained from a man in his sixties who had recovered from COVID-19.

The V gene is TRBV9, the J gene TRBJ1-3, with 7 positions matching TRBD1. This CDR3 has 18 amino acids. Germline CDR1 and CDR2: SGDLS and YYNGEE. Germline trimming cut 0 bases from V and 0 bases from J; bases unmatched to any gene: 9. The CDR3 DNA reads TGTGCCAGCAGCGTAGCTACGCTGGGACAGATCTCTGGAAACACCATATATTTT. This encodes CASSVATLGQISGNTIYF. The full variable domain, rest sourced from reference TRBV9 and TRBJ1-3, is DSGVTQTPKHLITATGQRVTLRCSPRSGDLSVYWYQQSLDQGLQFLIQYYNGEERAKGNILERFSAQQFPDLHSELNLSSLELGDSALYFCASSVATLGQISGNTIYFGEGSWLTVV.

The CDR3 bases are TGTGCCAGCAGCCGGGGACAGGGAAACAATCAGCCCCAGCATTTT. It translates to CASSRGQGNNQPQHF. The chain joins TRBV6-2 or TRBV6-3 to TRBJ1-5; 9 positions match TRBD1. The V gene's germline CDR1 is MNHEY and CDR2 SVGEGT. V lost 6 bases and J lost 3; bases outside the gene matches: 6. The CDR3 length is 15 residues.

The J gene is TRBJ2-7, the V gene TRBV27; 7 bases fit TRBD2. J lost 7 bases, V lost 6 bases, and 6 bases had no gene match. The CDR3 contains 12 residues. In germline, CDR1 is MNHEY, CDR2 SMNVEV (reference sequence). CDR3 amino acids: CASRGVGGEQYF. CDR3 bases: TGTGCCAGCAGGGGAGTGGGGGGGGAGCAGTACTTC.

This clone is a singleton in its sample. The chain is built from TRBV3-1 (or the pseudogene TRBV3-2) and TRBJ1-6; D might be TRBD1 (5 bases). This CDR3 region has 13 residues. V was pared by 1 base and J by 10 bases, with 8 bases between. CDR1 and CDR2 (germline): LGHDT, YNNKEL (reference sequence). Written as DNA, the CDR3 is TGTGCCAGCAGCCAAGGCCGGGGGTCACCCCTCCACTTT. Translation: CASSQGRGSPLHF.

The chain uses TRBV10-2 and TRBJ2-7; 11 nucleotides agree with TRBD1. In germline, CDR1 is WSHSY, CDR2 SAAADI. The CDR3 loop spans 15 amino acids. Losses at the gene ends were 6 bases for V and 6 bases for J; bases not matched to a gene: 10. Here the CDR3 DNA reads TGCGCCAGCAGGCAAAGCCGGGACAGGGGGGCCGAGCAGTACTTC. Its translation is CASRQSRDRGAEQYF.

V usage is TRBV13 and J usage is TRBJ2-5; 7 bases fit TRBD1. J lost 6 bases, V lost 6 bases, and 19 bases had no gene match. Germline assignment: CDR1 PRHDT and CDR2 FYEKMQ (reference sequence). The CDR3 covers 17 residues. Here the CDR3 reads CASSQLRQGNRQQTQYF. CDR3 sequence (DNA): TGTGCCAGCAGTCAATTACGACAGGGCAATAGACAGCAGACCCAGTACTTC.

This sequence joins TRBV7-8 and TRBJ2-5, with D maybe TRBD2 (5 bases). The CDR3 extends over 13 amino acids. V lost 5 bases and J lost 4, with 11 bases in between. Germline CDR1 SGHVS, CDR2 FQNEAQ. The CDR3 reads CASSVSTRETQYF. The CDR3 nucleotides are TGTGCCAGCAGCGTGTCTACTAGAGAGACCCAGTACTTC. Based on the CDR3 plus reference TRBV7-8 and TRBJ2-5, the full variable domain is GAGVSQSPRYKVAKRGQDVALRCDPISGHVSLFWYQQALGQGPEFLTYFQNEAQLDKSGLPSDRFFAERPEGSVSTLKIQRTQQEDSAVYLCASSVSTRETQYFGPGTRLLVL.

The chain joins TRBV9 to TRBJ2-1; 14 nucleotides match TRBD2. This CDR3 region has 17 residues. CDR1 and CDR2 (germline): SGDLS, YYNGEE. Trimming at V came to 4 bases and at J to 7 bases, leaving 10 bases not matched to a gene. The DNA for the CDR3 is TGTGCCAGCAGCTCATCGACTAGCGGGAGGGCGAGGAATGAGCAGTTCTTC. Translation: CASSSSTSGRARNEQFF.

At least ten counts were recorded for this clone. The chain joins TRBV3-1 (or the pseudogene TRBV3-2) to TRBJ2-2, with D uncertain. V lost 0 bases, J lost 1 base, and 6 bases lay in between. The CDR3 extends over 15 amino acids. Germline CDR1 and CDR2: LGHDT and YNNKEL (reference sequence). Here the CDR3 DNA reads TGTGCCAGCAGCCAAGAAACAGTGAACACCGGGGAGCTGTTTTTT. Amino acids: CASSQETVNTGELFF.

This rearrangement joins TRBV30 to TRBJ2-5; the match to TRBD1 covers 8 bases. The V and J ends lost 3 bases and 1 base, in that order; junction bases with no gene match: 4. Germline CDR1 is GTSNPN and CDR2 is SVGIG (reference sequence). The CDR3 length is 14 residues. The CDR3: CAWRGTGGQETQYF. As DNA, the CDR3 is TGTGCCTGGAGAGGAACAGGGGGCCAAGAGACCCAGTACTTC.

This chain connects TRBV5-6 to TRBJ1-4; 10 bases align to TRBD1. The J segment lost 6 bases and the V segment lost 7 bases, leaving 9 bases of the junction unmatched. Germline lookup yields CDR1 SGHDT and CDR2 YYEEEE. This CDR3 spans 15 amino acids. CDR3 sequence (DNA): TGTGCCAGCGGAAAACCGGGACAGGGGTATGAAAAACTGTTTTTT. Residues: CASGKPGQGYEKLFF. Based on the CDR3 plus reference TRBV5-6 and TRBJ1-4, the full variable domain is DAGVTQSPTHLIKTRGQQVTLRCSPKSGHDTVSWYQQALGQGPQFIFQYYEEEERQRGNFPDRFSGHQFPNYSSELNVNALLLGDSALYLCASGKPGQGYEKLFFGSGTQLSVL.

J is TRBJ2-5 and V is TRBV5-4; possible D gene TRBD1, 6 bases. The germline gives CDR1 SGHNT, CDR2 YYREEE (reference sequence). CDR3 size: 15 residues. Trimming took 4 bases from V and 2 from J, leaving 15 bases between them. Here the CDR3 reads CASSISLQGQETQYF. CDR3 in DNA: TGTGCCAGCAGCATCTCGCTACAGGGACAAGAGACCCAGTACTTC.

This clone has more than one count but fewer than ten. The CDR3 DNA is TGCGCCAGCAGCCAAGACGGCACAGCCGGGGAGCTGTTTTTT. Translated, it gives CASSQDGTAGELFF. V and J are TRBV4-1 and TRBJ2-2; D call uncertain. Germline V gene data show CDR1 as MGHRA and CDR2 as YSYEKL. This CDR3 is built from 14 residues. The germline V and J ends were trimmed by 0 bases and 6 bases, with 8 bases remaining between them.

The J gene is TRBJ2-3, the V gene TRBV5-1, with 7 bases that match TRBD1. CDR1 is SGHRS and CDR2 is YFSETQ in the germline V gene. The CDR3 consists of 15 residues. V shed 3 bases, J shed 1 base, and the junction held 5 bases outside the gene matches. Written as DNA, the CDR3 is TGCGCCAGCAGCTCCCCTGACAGGGGCACAGATACGCAGTATTTT. Protein product: CASSSPDRGTDTQYF.

This clone showed up just once. The chain uses TRBV5-4 and TRBJ2-3; perhaps TRBD1 as D (6 bases). The germline V gene has CDR1 SGHNT and CDR2 YYREEE (reference sequence). The CDR3 length is 14 residues. The V and J ends lost 4 bases and 2 bases respectively, with 11 bases between them. The DNA for the CDR3 is TGTGCCAGCAGCCGAGACAGGTACACAGATACGCAGTATTTT. This gives the protein CASSRDRYTDTQYF.

The chain is built from TRBV7-2 and TRBJ2-1, with TRBD1 matching 8 bases. V dropped 3 bases and J dropped 14; count of bases not matched to a gene: 9. The CDR3 is made up of 13 amino acids. Germline CDR1 is SGHTA and CDR2 is FQGNSA. In DNA form, the CDR3 reads TGTGCCAGCAGCTTTGGGGCTGGACAGGGTAAGTTCTTC. It codes for CASSFGAGQGKFF.

The rearrangement links TRBV6-2 or TRBV6-3 to TRBJ1-3; D remains unclear. Germline lookup yields CDR1 MNHEY and CDR2 SVGEGT. This CDR3 region has 13 residues. Trimming cost V 6 bases and J 4 bases, with 10 bases left between them. As DNA, the CDR3 is TGTGCCAGCAGCGCGATGAGGGGAAACACCATATATTTT. Its translation: CASSAMRGNTIYF.

As DNA, the CDR3 is TGTGCCAGCAGCCCCCAATTTAACACTGAAGCTTTCTTT. The encoded protein is CASSPQFNTEAFF. This chain connects TRBV7-9 to TRBJ1-1; no definite D call. The germline V and J ends were trimmed by 5 bases and 2 bases, with 9 bases remaining between them. The germline gives CDR1 SEHNR, CDR2 FQNEAQ (reference sequence). The CDR3 consists of 13 residues.

This clone was counted once. This sequence joins TRBV11-2 and TRBJ2-1; 16 positions match TRBD2. The germline V gene has CDR1 SGHAT and CDR2 FQNNGV. The V segment lost 7 bases and the J segment 2 bases; nucleotides outside the gene matches: 5. The CDR3 extends over 17 amino acids. The CDR3: CASTGLAGGPPYNEQFF. CDR3 DNA: TGTGCCAGCACGGGACTAGCGGGAGGGCCGCCCTACAATGAGCAGTTCTTC.

This clone was seen just once. The chain uses TRBV6-2 or TRBV6-3 and TRBJ1-4; D is ambiguous. CDR3 length equals 14 residues. Trimming removed 2 bases from V and 8 bases from J, with 12 bases in between. CDR1 is MNHEY and CDR2 is SVGEGT in the germline V gene. The CDR3 region has the DNA TGTGCCAGCAGTTACCGGGTGAGGGAAGAAAAACTGTTTTTT. It specifies CASSYRVREEKLFF.

V gene TRBV5-1 combines with J gene TRBJ2-3, with 7 bases identical to TRBD1. V was pared by 5 bases and J by 0 bases, with 6 bases of the junction left unmatched. Germline V gives CDR1 SGHRS, CDR2 YFSETQ. The CDR3 consists of 15 residues. The CDR3 sequence: CASRPTQGSTDTQYF. The CDR3 DNA sequence: TGCGCCAGCAGGCCCACACAGGGGAGCACAGATACGCAGTATTTT. The whole variable domain, remainder taken from reference TRBV5-1 and TRBJ2-3, is KAGVTQTPRYLIKTRGQQVTLSCSPISGHRSVSWYQQTPGQGLQFLFEYFSETQRNKGNFPGRFSGRQFSNSRSEMNVSTLELGDSALYLCASRPTQGSTDTQYFGPGTRLTVL.

The chain uses TRBV7-3 and TRBJ2-6, with TRBD2 as a possible D gene (5 bases). Germline CDR1 SGHTA, CDR2 FQGTGA. The CDR3 is made up of 16 amino acids. Trimming left V 5 bases short and J 0 bases short, with 11 bases between. The CDR3 reads CASSPRTASGANVLTF. CDR3 coding DNA: TGTGCCAGCAGCCCTAGGACTGCCTCTGGGGCCAACGTCCTGACTTTC. The full variable domain, rest sourced from reference TRBV7-3 and TRBJ2-6, is GAGVSQTPSNKVTEKGKYVELRCDPISGHTALYWYRQSLGQGPEFLIYFQGTGAADDSGLPNDRFFAVRPEGSVSTLKIQRTERGDSAVYLCASSPRTASGANVLTFGAGSRLTVL.

V is TRBV28 and J is TRBJ2-7, with TRBD1 matching over 8 bases. The CDR3 covers 13 residues. Germline V gene lookup returns CDR1 MDHEN and CDR2 SYDVKM. V shed 6 bases, J shed 5 bases, and the junction held 6 bases outside the gene matches. The DNA for the CDR3 is TGTGCCAGCAGCCCGACAGGGGTCAACGAGCAGTACTTC. This sequence encodes CASSPTGVNEQYF. The full variable domain, in which reference TRBV28 and TRBJ2-7 provide the parts outside the CDR3, is DVKVTQSSRYLVKRTGEKVFLECVQDMDHENMFWYRQDPGLGLRLIYFSYDVKMKEKGDIPEGYSVSREKKERFSLILESASTNQTSMYLCASSPTGVNEQYFGPGTRLTVT.

Comment on this clone: The sample holds other DNA sequences that translate to the same CDR3. V is TRBV7-3 and J is TRBJ2-5; TRBD2 agrees at 7 bases. Germline V gene data show CDR1 as SGHTA and CDR2 as FQGTGA. The CDR3 spans 16 residues. The trim removed 5 bases at V and 5 bases at J, leaving 14 bases unmatched. As DNA, the CDR3 is TGTGCCAGCAGCAGTAGTGGGAGGGGACCTGGGGAGACCCAGTACTTC. This translates into CASSSSGRGPGETQYF.

The rearrangement joins TRBV5-6 to TRBJ2-7; 8 bases line up with TRBD1. Looked up from germline, CDR1 is SGHDT and CDR2 is YYEEEE. This CDR3 spans 14 amino acids. The trim removed 2 bases at V and 2 bases at J, leaving 3 bases unmatched. The CDR3 sequence: CASSLSDRAYEQYF. The CDR3, as DNA: TGTGCCAGCAGCTTATCGGACAGGGCCTACGAGCAGTACTTC.

This clone was recorded once. In DNA form, the CDR3 reads TGTGCCAGCAGCTTTCAGGGTTTCCAAGAGACCCAGTACTTC. Its protein is CASSFQGFQETQYF. The rearrangement uses TRBV7-2 and TRBJ2-5; tentatively, D is TRBD1 (5 bases). Germline V gene lookup returns CDR1 SGHTA and CDR2 FQGNSA. Trimming took off 3 bases at V and 1 base at J, with 9 bases between the two ends. The CDR3 totals 14 residues.

The V and J genes are TRBV28 and TRBJ1-2; D is unresolved. Germline CDR1 MDHEN, CDR2 SYDVKM. The CDR3 extends over 13 amino acids. The germline V and J ends were trimmed by 3 bases and 8 bases, with 13 bases remaining between them. The CDR3 reads CASSFGLLRGYTF. The DNA for the CDR3 is TGTGCCAGCAGTTTTGGCCTTCTGAGGGGCTACACCTTC.

As concerns this clone: The conserved phenylalanine or tryptophan normally closing the CDR3 is absent here, so this likely arose from a read error. Because the CDR3's place on the DNA is in doubt, the DNA is left out and the CDR3 is given as listed by TCRdb. The chain couples TRBV5-5 to TRBJ1-2; the DNA was not used to check the table's D call, TRBD1. Per the germline V gene, CDR1 is SGHKS and CDR2 is YYEKEE (reference sequence). The CDR3 region is 9 residues in length, termini included. CDR3 protein: CASSLSGGI.

This clone showed up just once. At the DNA level, this CDR3 is encoded by other sequences in the same sample as well. This chain links TRBV7-3 with TRBJ2-7, with TRBD2 matching over 7 bases. The CDR3 is 15 residues long. Germline lookup yields CDR1 SGHTA and CDR2 FQGTGA. Trimming took 2 bases from V and 1 from J; bases not matched to a gene: 5. In DNA form, the CDR3 reads TGTGCCAGCAGCTTAGAGGCGGGAGCGTCCTACGAGCAGTACTTC. Protein: CASSLEAGASYEQYF.

This clone was detected once. The chain joins TRBV30 to TRBJ1-5, with 7 bases identical to TRBD1. The CDR3 runs 14 residues. Germline loops: CDR1 GTSNPN, CDR2 SVGIG (reference sequence). The trim removed 2 bases at V and 7 bases at J, leaving 8 bases unmatched. The CDR3 coding sequence is TGTGCCTGGAGTAAGGGACAGAACAGGCAGCCCCAGCATTTT. This gives the protein CAWSKGQNRQPQHF.